Following are 11 T cell receptor beta chains from one sample sequenced in a study of T cells in Graves' hyperthyroidism and ophthalmopathy. RNA transcripts provided the source from which TCR beta CDR3 regions were amplified. TCR CDR3 underwent first-round RT-PCR with the HTBI primer set. TCRdb fed the multiplex PCR reads into MiXCR, producing one record per CDR3 protein. This sample has 550,000 to 800,000 distinct CDR3 sequences, with 17% found just once. Material: blood. Every receptor here comes from a man aged 50 to 59 with Graves' hyperthyroidism.

In its sample, this clonotype was seen many times. The rearrangement links TRBV12-3 or TRBV12-4 to TRBJ1-5; D remains ambiguous. The CDR3 runs to 14 residues. Trimming shortened V by 3 bases and J by 7 bases, and 13 bases separated the two germline ends. This chain's CDR3 is CASSFARGEQPQHF. The CDR3 DNA follows: TGTGCCAGCAGTTTTGCCCGGGGAGAGCAGCCCCAGCATTTT.

In this sample, this clonotype turned up many times. The chain has TRBV14 and TRBJ2-2, with D unresolved. CDR1 is SGHDN and CDR2 is FVKESK in the germline V gene. The CDR3 loop spans 15 amino acids. Trimming removed 0 bases from V and 1 base from J, with 6 bases in between. CDR3 nucleotides: TGTGCCAGCAGCCAAGATTATCGGAACACCGGGGAGCTGTTTTTT. Residues: CASSQDYRNTGELFF.

This clonotype was observed at least ten times. The V gene is TRBV10-3, the J gene TRBJ2-1; 14 nucleotides align to TRBD2. The CDR3 runs 20 residues. CDR1 and CDR2 (germline): ENHRY, SYGVKD. Unmatched junction bases numbered 7, after V lost 0 bases and J lost 0 bases. CDR3 DNA: TGTGCCATCAGTGAGTCTGACACCGGACTAGCGGGAGGCTCCTACAATGAGCAGTTCTTC. This sequence encodes CAISESDTGLAGGSYNEQFF.

This clonotype has only a few counts. The chain carries TRBV28 and TRBJ2-2; no reliable D call. Germline V CDR1 and CDR2: MDHEN, SYDVKM. Trimming left V 6 bases short and J 6 bases short, with 11 bases between. CDR3 length equals 13 residues. The DNA for the CDR3 is TGTGCCAGCAGCCAGACTGAGGCCGGGGAGCTGTTTTTT. Translated: CASSQTEAGELFF.

This clonotype showed up just a few times. The rearrangement joins TRBV6-1 to TRBJ2-5, with 10 bases lining up with TRBD1. There are 15 residues in the CDR3. In germline, CDR1 is MNHNS, CDR2 SASEGT. V dropped 6 bases and J dropped 4; count of bases not matched to a gene: 8. CDR3 amino acids: CASRAGTGVVETQYF. CDR3 nucleotide sequence: TGTGCCAGCAGAGCCGGGACAGGGGTTGTAGAGACCCAGTACTTC.

The chain has TRBV3-1 and TRBJ2-3, with TRBD2 matching over 11 bases. CDR1 and CDR2 (germline): LGHDT, YNNKEL (reference sequence). CDR3 length equals 18 residues. V was clipped by 1 base and J by 3 bases; unmatched bases: 9. CDR3 sequence: CASSQVLDLAGGTDTQYF. In DNA form, the CDR3 reads TGTGCCAGCAGCCAAGTCTTAGATCTAGCGGGGGGAACAGATACGCAGTATTTT.

The chain combines TRBV24-1 with TRBJ1-5; D is perhaps TRBD1 (5 bases). The V and J ends lost 5 bases and 4 bases respectively, with 14 bases between them. Germline assignment: CDR1 KGHDR and CDR2 SFDVKD. CDR3 length: 15 amino acids. The CDR3 spells CATSGGPPGNQPQHF. The DNA of the CDR3 is TGTGCCACCAGTGGGGGCCCCCCGGGGAATCAGCCCCAGCATTTT.

CDR3 sequence reads: CASSYIPAGGRYNEQFF. The CDR3 coding sequence is TGTGCCAGCAGTTATATACCAGCGGGAGGGCGTTACAATGAGCAGTTCTTC. The V gene is TRBV6-2 or TRBV6-3, the J gene TRBJ2-1; the match to TRBD2 covers 10 bases. The CDR3 covers 17 residues. J lost 4 bases, V lost 3 bases, and 9 bases had no gene match. Germline V lookup: CDR1 MNHEY, CDR2 SVGEGT.

This clonotype was recorded many times. This sequence joins TRBV12-5 and TRBJ2-2, with no clear D. Germline V gene sequence: CDR1 LGHNT, CDR2 FRNRAP. The V gene lost 6 bases and the J gene lost 1 base, with 9 bases spanning the gap. The CDR3 is 14 amino acids. The CDR3 nucleotides read TGTGCTAGTGGATCGACGGAGAACACCGGGGAGCTGTTTTTT. Translation gives CASGSTENTGELFF. Variable domain in full (rest from reference TRBV12-5 and TRBJ2-2): DARVTQTPRHKVTEMGQEVTMRCQPILGHNTVFWYRQTMMQGLELLAYFRNRAPLDDSGMPKDRFSAEMPDATLATLKIQPSEPRDSAVYFCASGSTENTGELFFGEGSRLTVL.

This chain links TRBV6-1 with TRBJ2-7; the D gene is possibly TRBD2 (5 bases). The germline gives CDR1 MNHNS, CDR2 SASEGT. CDR3 size: 13 residues. The ends were cut back, 8 bases at V and 2 bases at J, with 13 bases in the middle. As DNA, the CDR3 is TGTGCCAGCGAGGAAGCGGAGGCCTACGAGCAGTACTTC. Encoded protein: CASEEAEAYEQYF.

This clonotype occurred many times. The V and J genes are TRBV29-1 and TRBJ2-7, with 10 bases aligning to TRBD2. Per the germline V gene, CDR1 is SQVTM and CDR2 is ANQGSEA. This CDR3 has 14 amino acids. V lost 6 bases and J lost 2; bases outside the gene matches: 7. CDR3 sequence: CSVGPGLAAYEQYF. The CDR3 nucleotides read TGCAGCGTGGGACCTGGACTAGCGGCCTACGAGCAGTACTTC.